These 25 T cell receptor beta chains were sequenced from one sample in a study of T-cell reconstitution after alpha-beta-depleted transplantation in children. Unique molecular identifiers were incorporated during preparation of the TCRbeta library. TCRdb analysed the PCR reads with MiXCR anew, one entry per CDR3 protein. The table shows some 640,000 distinct CDR3 sequences, with 16% occurring only once. The source material was PBMCs from the stem cell graft donor, sampled from the stem cell graft. Every receptor here comes from a human donor who donated a stem cell graft to a child with acute myeloid leukemia.

For this clonotype: Germline and junction disagree at one end, which may indicate a read error. The chain recombines TRBV3-1 with TRBJ2-1; perhaps D is TRBD1 or TRBD2 (6 bases each). The germline gives CDR1 LGHDT, CDR2 YNNKEL (reference sequence). The CDR3 sequence is 15 residues long. This chain's CDR3 is CASCQGGGHYNEQFF. As DNA, the CDR3 is TGTGCCAGCTGCCAAGGTGGGGGGCATTACAATGAGCAGTTCTTC.

This chain joins TRBV20-1 and TRBJ1-6, with D tentatively TRBD1 (5 bases). V lost 3 bases to trimming and J lost 10 bases, with 22 bases between them. The CDR3 runs 16 residues. Germline V gene lookup returns CDR1 DFQATT and CDR2 SNEGSKA (reference sequence). CDR3 in DNA: TGCAGTGCTAGGGCCAGGGTCCTCTCTTTCGAATCACCCCTCCACTTT. Translating gives CSARARVLSFESPLHF.

This clonotype occurred many times. The chain joins TRBV12-3 or TRBV12-4 to TRBJ1-1, with D maybe TRBD1 (6 bases). This CDR3 is 14 amino acids long. Trimming shortened V by 1 base and J by 2 bases, and 8 bases separated the two germline ends. CDR3 protein: CASSLDRENTEAFF. DNA for the CDR3: TGTGCCAGCAGTTTAGACAGGGAAAACACTGAAGCTTTCTTT.

This sequence joins TRBV7-2 and TRBJ2-3; D call uncertain. This CDR3 has 15 residues. Trimming took 0 bases from V and 2 from J, leaving 9 bases between them. Germline CDR1 is SGHTA and CDR2 is FQGNSA. CDR3 residues: CASSLAAVITDTQYF. For the CDR3, the DNA is TGTGCCAGCAGCTTAGCGGCAGTAATCACAGATACGCAGTATTTT.

This clonotype was seen repeatedly, ten times or more. This chain links TRBV20-1 with TRBJ2-5; 11 bases map to TRBD2. The germline V gene encodes CDR1 DFQATT and CDR2 SNEGSKA (reference sequence). The CDR3 sequence is 15 residues long. The J segment lost 1 base and the V segment lost 6 bases, leaving 7 bases of the junction unmatched. The CDR3 here is CSALSSGGFQETQYF. Written as DNA, the CDR3 is TGCAGTGCCCTATCTAGCGGGGGGTTCCAAGAGACCCAGTACTTC.

This clonotype was observed at least ten times. The rearrangement joins TRBV5-1 to TRBJ2-1; 9 bases match TRBD1. CDR1 and CDR2 (germline): SGHRS, YFSETQ. V dropped 3 bases and J dropped 7; count of bases not matched to a gene: 8. This CDR3 has 15 residues. The CDR3 region is CASSSFGDRANEQFF. CDR3 in DNA: TGCGCCAGCAGCTCGTTCGGGGACAGGGCAAATGAGCAGTTCTTC.

This clonotype was seen at least ten times. The rearrangement joins TRBV7-2 to TRBJ1-5, with a tentative D call TRBD1 (6 bases). Between the trimmed V and J ends, which lost 5 bases and 3 bases, there was a span of 14 bases. Germline CDR1 is SGHTA and CDR2 is FQGNSA. There are 15 residues in the CDR3. In DNA, the CDR3 is TGTGCCAGCAGCGGCGAGGGGGGGAACAATCAGCCCCAGCATTTT. Translating gives CASSGEGGNNQPQHF.

This clonotype turned up a few times. The J gene is TRBJ2-1, the V gene TRBV20-1; TRBD2 matches at 11 bases. Trimming at V came to 2 bases and at J to 7 bases, leaving 13 bases not matched to a gene. Germline V CDR1 and CDR2: DFQATT, SNEGSKA (reference sequence). This CDR3 comprises 17 residues. The chain's CDR3 is CSARLSGGVPLGNEQFF. Written as DNA, the CDR3 is TGCAGTGCTAGACTTAGCGGGGGGGTTCCCCTGGGGAATGAGCAGTTCTTC.

The chain employs TRBV11-3 and TRBJ2-3; TRBD1 is a possible D gene (7 bases). V gave up 10 bases and J gave up 0 bases, with 17 bases separating them. The CDR3 loop spans 15 amino acids. Per germline, CDR1 SGHNT and CDR2 YENEEA. CDR3 DNA: TGTGCCACTTCCCCCAGGGGGACTAGCACAGATACGCAGTATTTT. Protein: CATSPRGTSTDTQYF.

The V and J genes are TRBV4-3 and TRBJ2-2; 7 bases match TRBD1. The CDR3 covers 14 residues. Germline V gives CDR1 LGHNA, CDR2 YSLEER. V shed 4 bases and J 6 bases; nucleotides not matched to a gene: 5. CDR3: CASSPNRGPGELFF. The DNA of the CDR3 is TGCGCCAGCAGCCCCAACAGGGGACCCGGGGAGCTGTTTTTT.

Ten or more counts support this clonotype. The chain has TRBV20-1 and TRBJ1-4; 8 bases fit TRBD1. CDR1 and CDR2 (germline): DFQATT, SNEGSKA (reference sequence). This CDR3 is built from 13 residues. The J segment lost 14 bases and the V segment lost 3 bases, leaving 11 bases of the junction unmatched. CDR3 sequence: CSAREGQDTYLFF. CDR3 nucleotide sequence: TGCAGTGCTAGGGAGGGACAGGATACATACCTGTTTTTT.

In this sample, this clonotype turned up a few times. V is TRBV15 and J is TRBJ2-5, with D possibly being TRBD2 (6 bases). The ends were cut back, 2 bases at V and 5 bases at J, with 9 bases in the middle. The CDR3 totals 13 residues. CDR1 is LNHNV, CDR2 YYDKDF, per germline (reference sequence). CDR3 bases: TGTGCCACCAGCAGAACTGCGGGGGAGACCCAGTACTTC. The encoded protein is CATSRTAGETQYF.

This clonotype was seen at least ten times. The chain couples TRBV6-1 to TRBJ2-1; the D gene is possibly TRBD2 (6 bases). Trimming removed 6 bases from V and 6 bases from J, with 15 bases in between. This CDR3 region has 14 residues. CDR1 and CDR2 (germline): MNHNS, SASEGT. The CDR3 coding sequence is TGTGCCAGCAGGATGGGGGGTCAAACCAATGAGCAGTTCTTC. Protein: CASRMGGQTNEQFF.

V gene TRBV7-6 combines with J gene TRBJ1-2; no clear D. CDR3 length: 13 residues. The germline gives CDR1 SGHVS, CDR2 FNYEAQ. V lost 7 bases, J lost 4 bases, and 13 bases lay in between. CDR3 sequence: CASTPGQSYGYTF. For the CDR3, the DNA is TGTGCCAGCACCCCCGGGCAAAGCTATGGCTACACCTTC. The full variable domain, with the rest looked up from reference TRBV7-6 and TRBJ1-2, is GAGVSQSPRYKVTKRGQDVALRCDPISGHVSLYWYRQALGQGPEFLTYFNYEAQQDKSGLPNDRFSAERPEGSISTLTIQRTEQRDSAMYRCASTPGQSYGYTFGSGTRLTVV.

The CDR3 protein is CASSLQGAVEQYV. DNA for the CDR3: TGTGCCAGCAGTTTACAGGGGGCGGTCGAGCAGTACGTC. The chain links TRBV28 to TRBJ2-7; 8 bases agree with TRBD1. Germline CDR1 and CDR2: MDHEN and SYDVKM. This CDR3 comprises 13 residues. The J segment lost 6 bases and the V segment lost 2 bases, leaving 3 bases of the junction unmatched.

There are many counts of this clonotype. The rearrangement joins TRBV7-2 to TRBJ2-7; no reliable D call. V lost 1 base and J 6 bases, leaving 4 bases between the germline ends. This CDR3 has 11 residues. CDR1 and CDR2 from the germline V gene are SGHTA and FQGNSA. CDR3 sequence (DNA): TGTGCCAGCAGCTTAGGCGCCGAGCAGTACTTC. Protein product: CASSLGAEQYF.

This clonotype was counted many times. This chain links TRBV12-3 or TRBV12-4 with TRBJ1-1, with TRBD1 matching 8 bases. The CDR3 loop spans 14 amino acids. V was clipped by 5 bases and J by 5 bases; unmatched bases: 7. This CDR3 reads CASSPRQGRTEAFF. The CDR3 DNA is TGTGCCAGCAGTCCGCGACAGGGGAGGACTGAAGCTTTCTTT.

The V call is TRBV5-1, the J call TRBJ1-1, with D unclear. CDR3 length equals 13 residues. The germline gives CDR1 SGHRS, CDR2 YFSETQ. V was shortened by 3 bases and J by 4 bases, with 10 bases between the two germline ends. The CDR3 DNA is TGCGCCAGCAGCTCGCAATGGCGCACTGAAGCTTTCTTT. Encoded protein: CASSSQWRTEAFF.

This clonotype was seen a few times. The V gene is TRBV6-1, the J gene TRBJ1-5; D unclear. Germline CDR1 is MNHNS and CDR2 is SASEGT. The CDR3 length is 14 residues. Trimming shortened V by 4 bases and J by 1 base, and 8 bases separated the two germline ends. The CDR3 reads CASSGPVSNQPQHF. CDR3 DNA sequence: TGTGCCAGCAGTGGCCCAGTCAGCAATCAGCCCCAGCATTTT.

V usage is TRBV20-1 and J usage is TRBJ2-1; D is possibly TRBD1 or TRBD2 (5 bases each). The CDR3 covers 15 residues. Trimming pared 5 bases from V and 8 bases from J, leaving 22 bases between. From germline, CDR1 is DFQATT and CDR2 SNEGSKA (reference sequence). The CDR3 bases are TGCAGTGCTCAAGGGCCAGGGAGCAGGTTGGATGAGCAGTTCTTC. Its protein product is CSAQGPGSRLDEQFF.

This clonotype was observed a few times. The CDR3 sequence: CASSLPGIEAFF. The CDR3 DNA follows: TGTGCCAGCAGTTTACCGGGGATTGAAGCTTTCTTT. This rearrangement joins TRBV12-3 or TRBV12-4 to TRBJ1-1; D is unresolved. V was clipped by 2 bases and J by 7 bases, with 8 bases between them. CDR3 length: 12 residues.

With respect to this clonotype: One base away lies a much larger clone, so this may be a sequencing read error. CDR3 residues: CSARDYLAASGELFF. CDR3 coding DNA: TGCAGTGCTAGAGATTACCTAGCGGCTTCCGGGGAGCTGTTTTTT. The genes are TRBV20-1 and TRBJ2-2; TRBD2 matches at 7 bases. V lost 0 bases, J lost 6 bases, and 7 bases stayed unmatched. The CDR3 runs 15 residues. Germline V gene sequence: CDR1 DFQATT, CDR2 SNEGSKA (reference sequence).

In the case of this clonotype: The junction departs from germline at one end; a sequencing error may be responsible. The chain carries TRBV7-2 and TRBJ2-4; D may be TRBD2 (6 bases). Germline V gene data show CDR1 as SGHTA and CDR2 as FQGNSA. This CDR3 region has 15 residues. The DNA for the CDR3 is TGTGCCAGCAGCCCTGTGGGGATGGGGGGAAACCTTCAGTACTTC. It codes for CASSPVGMGGNLQYF.

This clonotype was counted between two and nine times. This rearrangement joins TRBV28 to TRBJ1-5, with unresolved D. The V gene lost 8 bases and the J gene lost 2 bases, with 7 bases spanning the gap. Germline V gives CDR1 MDHEN, CDR2 SYDVKM. CDR3 length: 12 residues. CDR3 loop: CASQQGNQPQHF. Here the CDR3 DNA reads TGTGCCAGCCAGCAGGGCAATCAGCCCCAGCATTTT.

This clonotype appeared many times. This sequence joins TRBV20-1 and TRBJ2-2; tentatively, D is TRBD1 (5 bases). Trimming pared 3 bases from V and 6 bases from J, leaving 11 bases between. The CDR3 is 13 residues long. Germline-derived CDR1 and CDR2 are DFQATT and SNEGSKA (reference sequence). The CDR3 DNA sequence: TGCAGTGCTAGGGACACTAAGCCCGGGGAGCTGTTTTTT. As protein: CSARDTKPGELFF.